This T cell receptor (beta chain) emerged from a study of patients and donors after allogeneic stem cell transplantation. TCRdb reprocessed the RT-PCR reads via MiXCR and lists one record per CDR3 protein. The sample records approximately 430,000 distinct CDR3 sequences, 15% to 20% being singletons. Trimming took 5 bases from V and 0 from J, leaving 17 bases between them. The CDR3 loop spans 16 amino acids. CDR1 SGHAT and CDR2 FQNNGV come from the germline V gene. The V call is TRBV11-2, the J call TRBJ2-7; D remains ambiguous. Material for sequencing was blood, either unsorted or a sorted T cell fraction (not recorded which). This receptor was taken from a human donor who was either an allogeneic HSCT recipient or a stem cell or donor lymphocyte infusion donor (not recorded which). It is not recorded whose cells these are; they may come from a transplant donor. This chain's CDR3 is CASSHLVGSFSYEQYF. The CDR3 DNA follows: TGTGCCAGCAGCCACTTGGTCGGATCTTTCTCCTACGAGCAGTACTTC. The whole variable domain, filled in from reference TRBV11-2 and TRBJ2-7, reads EAGVAQSPRYKIIEKRQSVAFWCNPISGHATLYWYQQILGQGPKLLIQFQNNGVVDDSQLPKDRFSAERLKGVDSTLKIQPAKLEDSAVYLCASSHLVGSFSYEQYFGPGTRLTVT.